The present TCR beta chain was sequenced within a study of blood T cell repertoires in COVID-19. Study at large: From the United States, Italy and Spain came samples of acute and convalescent COVID-19. PBMCs, B-cell-depleted T cells, or T cells were the source of the cDNA or gDNA that made up the material.

Original handling: For nucleated cells, counts were estimated from reference gene primer amplification. Measured with immunoSEQ multiplex PCR; TCRdb has only the in-frame clones, and not every one. V and J calls plus clone size are reproduced from that table; the DNA served to infer D and trimming. The profile shows some 140,000 clones, approximately 86% of them singletons. Germline V gene sequence: CDR1 SGHNT, CDR2 YYREEE (reference sequence). J lost 6 bases, V lost 4 bases, and 10 bases had no gene match. This CDR3 has 16 residues. This chain joins TRBV5-4 and TRBJ1-6; 7 bases are a match to TRBD1. The sequence derives from a woman in her fifties or sixties who had recovered from COVID-19. Sequenced input: peripheral blood. The CDR3 coding sequence is TGTGCCAGCAGCCGTCGGGACAGAGAAATTAATTCACCCCTCCACTTT. Its protein is CASSRRDREINSPLHF.